Sequencing of this TCR beta chain was carried out in a study of memory CD4+ T cells and cytomegalovirus serostatus. Points from the study as a whole: Suggested: most of the CMV-linked TCR signature lies in CD4+ memory cells. About 40% of the roughly 150 known CMV-associated TCRbeta sequences appeared in CD4+ memory.

Single viable CD3+CD4+CD8-CD45RO+ cells were sorted as the memory CD4+ T cells. Total CD4+ T cells were enriched by CD4 positive selection. CDR1 is LNHNV and CDR2 is YYDKDF in the germline V gene (reference sequence). CDR3 length: 16 residues. V was shortened by 0 bases and J by 0 bases, with 12 bases between the two germline ends. Study processing details: Out-of-frame sequences were removed, leaving 2,000,000 or so distinct TCRbeta sequences. Sequenced by immunoSEQ multiplex PCR; TCRdb stores in-frame clones only, minus some. The V and J calls and clone size were taken over from that table, and D and trimming were inferred from the DNA. This sample yields around 60,000 clones, of which less than 85% are seen a single time; just under 0.5% belongs to the top ten. There are a few counts of this clone. What it binds is not known.

The sample was memory CD4+ T cells from blood. The origin of this receptor is an adult in good health and CMV-seronegative. Some clones in this sample may be carry-over from other donors' samples. The chain combines TRBV15 with TRBJ2-7; no firm D call. DNA of the CDR3: TGTGCCACCAGCAGAGATTACGGTTTCCGCTCCTACGAGCAGTACTTC. It translates to CATSRDYGFRSYEQYF.